This TCR beta chain was found in a study of T cells in Graves' hyperthyroidism and ophthalmopathy. This clonotype came up many times. After removal of 5 bases from V and 4 bases from J, the junction contained 3 bases not matched to a gene. The CDR3 covers 12 residues. Germline CDR1 and CDR2: DFQATT and SNEGSKA (reference sequence). Amplification yielded TCR beta CDR3 regions, with RNA transcripts as the source. HTBI primers were used for first-round RT-PCR of the TCR CDR3. TCRdb used MiXCR to reprocess the multiplex PCR reads, holding one entry per CDR3 protein. The data contain 450,000 to 650,000 distinct CDR3 sequences, around 21% of them singletons. Hyperthyroidism patients were newly diagnosed, had disease duration under 2 months, and were aged 18 to 65 years. Uncontrolled infection, other autoimmune disease, pregnancy or lactation disqualified patients from enrolment. PBMCs stemmed from more than 7.5 ml fresh peripheral blood.

Specimen: blood. The sequence came from a man aged 18-30 years with Graves' hyperthyroidism. The chain has TRBV20-1 and TRBJ2-7; 9 bases are a match to TRBD2. The CDR3 loop reads CSAETSGYEQYF. Here the CDR3 DNA reads TGCAGTGCTGAGACTAGCGGTTACGAGCAGTACTTC.